One sample yielded the 10 T cell receptor beta chains listed below, sequenced in a study of blood T cell repertoires in COVID-19. TCRdb keeps only in-frame clones here, not all; method: immunoSEQ multiplex PCR. The profile covers about 210,000 clones, with roughly four fifths appearing a single time and under 3% taken by the ten largest. The sequenced sample was peripheral blood. These receptors all stem from a woman in her forties with active or convalescent COVID-19.

The rearrangement uses TRBV10-3 and TRBJ1-4; 11 nucleotides agree with TRBD1. The CDR3 length is 17 residues. The J segment lost 4 bases and the V segment lost 4 bases, leaving 8 bases of the junction unmatched. CDR1 and CDR2 from the germline V gene are ENHRY and SYGVKD. DNA of the CDR3: TGTGCCATCAGTGGGAACCGGGACAGGGGGGATAATGAAAAACTGTTTTTT. It encodes CAISGNRDRGDNEKLFF.

The chain combines TRBV12-5 with TRBJ2-2, with 10 bases lining up with TRBD1. The germline V gene has CDR1 LGHNT and CDR2 FRNRAP. The V gene end was trimmed by 1 base and the J gene end by 6 bases; junction bases not matched to a gene: 2. This CDR3 contains 15 residues. CDR3 sequence (DNA): TGTGCTAGTGGTTTGGGACAGGGGGCGGCCGGGGAGCTGTTTTTT. Its translation: CASGLGQGAAGELFF.

The chain joins TRBV13 to TRBJ2-5; the match to TRBD2 covers 13 bases. CDR3 length equals 16 residues. Germline V CDR1 and CDR2: PRHDT, FYEKMQ (reference sequence). J was trimmed by 5 bases and V by 8 bases; bases with no gene match: 11. The CDR3 region has the DNA TGTGCCAGCCGACGGACTAGCGGGAGTTCCTCGGAGACCCAGTACTTC. Translated: CASRRTSGSSSETQYF.

V usage is TRBV2 and J usage is TRBJ1-6; D may be TRBD1 (6 bases). From germline, CDR1 is SNHLY and CDR2 FYNNEI. The CDR3 sequence is 15 residues long. V was cut by 3 bases and J by 9 bases, with 15 bases left in between. The CDR3 here is CASSDYLGHLSPLHF. The CDR3 nucleotides are TGTGCCAGCAGTGACTATCTGGGACACCTTTCACCCCTCCACTTT. Full variable domain (remainder filled in from reference TRBV2 and TRBJ1-6): EPEVTQTPSHQVTQMGQEVILRCVPISNHLYFYWYRQILGQKVEFLVSFYNNEISEKSEIFDDQFSVERPDGSNFTLKIRSTKLEDSAMYFCASSDYLGHLSPLHFGNGTRLTVT.

The J gene is TRBJ2-1, the V gene TRBV11-3; 9 nucleotides match TRBD2. Germline-derived CDR1 and CDR2 are SGHNT and YENEEA. Germline trimming cut 1 base from V and 5 bases from J; bases unmatched to any gene: 3. The CDR3 runs 15 residues. The CDR3: CASSLGSSGNNEQFF. As DNA, the CDR3 is TGTGCCAGCAGCTTAGGGTCTAGCGGGAACAATGAGCAGTTCTTC.

V is TRBV20-1 and J is TRBJ1-1; no reliable D call. This CDR3 spans 11 amino acids. Per the germline V gene, CDR1 is DFQATT and CDR2 is SNEGSKA (reference sequence). Trimming pared 3 bases from V and 7 bases from J, leaving 9 bases between. CDR3 sequence reads: CSASAGYEAFF. CDR3 nucleotide sequence: TGCAGTGCTAGCGCGGGATATGAAGCTTTCTTT.

The chain couples TRBV5-3 to TRBJ2-7; 11 positions agree with TRBD2. TRBV5-3 belongs to the ORF category, with a function that is uncertain. The length of the CDR3 is 15 residues. The junction had 8 bases not matched to a gene; V was cut back by 3 bases and J by 6 bases. DNA for the CDR3: TGTGCCAGAAGCTCAACCCTAGCGGGAGGCGGCGAGCAGTACTTC. Amino acid sequence: CARSSTLAGGGEQYF.

The rearrangement links TRBV28 to TRBJ1-1, with D unclear. Germline V gene sequence: CDR1 MDHEN, CDR2 SYDVKM. The CDR3 length is 12 residues. V lost 2 bases and J 10 bases, leaving 11 bases between the germline ends. The CDR3 region is CASSLEPKPAFF. Here the CDR3 DNA reads TGTGCCAGCAGTTTAGAGCCCAAACCAGCTTTCTTT.

The V and J genes are TRBV5-6 and TRBJ2-7; D ambiguous. Per germline, CDR1 SGHDT and CDR2 YYEEEE. CDR3 length: 14 amino acids. V was cut by 4 bases and J by 9 bases, with 20 bases left in between. CDR3 in DNA: TGTGCCAGCAGCATCCCGGGTCAAACTCCGGGGCAGTACTTC. Translation: CASSIPGQTPGQYF.

The chain carries TRBV2 and TRBJ1-1; D is uncertain. Trimming took off 6 bases at V and 2 bases at J, with 10 bases between the two ends. Germline CDR1 and CDR2: SNHLY and FYNNEI. The CDR3 loop spans 13 amino acids. CDR3 residues: CASRRTLNTEAFF. CDR3 in DNA: TGTGCCAGCAGAAGGACTCTTAACACTGAAGCTTTCTTT.